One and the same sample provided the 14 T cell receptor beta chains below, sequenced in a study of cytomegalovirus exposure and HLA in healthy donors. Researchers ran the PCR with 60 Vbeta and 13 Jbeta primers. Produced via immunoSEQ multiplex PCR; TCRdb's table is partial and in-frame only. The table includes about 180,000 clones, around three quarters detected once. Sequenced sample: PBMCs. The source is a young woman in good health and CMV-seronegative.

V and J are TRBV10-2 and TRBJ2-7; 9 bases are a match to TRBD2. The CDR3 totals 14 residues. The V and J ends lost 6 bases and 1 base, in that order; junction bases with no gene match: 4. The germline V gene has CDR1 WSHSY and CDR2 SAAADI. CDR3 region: CASSRLAVSYEQYF. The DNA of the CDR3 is TGCGCCAGCAGCAGACTAGCGGTTTCCTACGAGCAGTACTTC.

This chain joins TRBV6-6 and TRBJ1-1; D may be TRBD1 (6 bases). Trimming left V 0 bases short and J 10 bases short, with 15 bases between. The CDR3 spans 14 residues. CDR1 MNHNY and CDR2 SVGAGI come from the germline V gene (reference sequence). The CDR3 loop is CASSYSMGALRAFF. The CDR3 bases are TGTGCCAGCAGTTACTCGATGGGGGCCCTGAGAGCTTTCTTT.

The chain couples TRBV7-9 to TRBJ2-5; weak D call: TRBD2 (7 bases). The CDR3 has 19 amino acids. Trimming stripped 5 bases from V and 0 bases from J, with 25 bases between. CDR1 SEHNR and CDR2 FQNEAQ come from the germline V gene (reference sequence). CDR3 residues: CASSPRRRLRGLNQETQYF. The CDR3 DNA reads TGTGCCAGCAGCCCACGTAGGAGGTTGCGGGGGCTAAACCAAGAGACCCAGTACTTC.

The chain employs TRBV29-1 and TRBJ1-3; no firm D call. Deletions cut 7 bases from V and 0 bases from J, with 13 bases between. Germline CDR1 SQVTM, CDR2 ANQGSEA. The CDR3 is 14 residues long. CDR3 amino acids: CSGPRGSSGNTIYF. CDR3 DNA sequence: TGCAGCGGCCCCAGAGGGAGCTCTGGAAACACCATATATTTT.

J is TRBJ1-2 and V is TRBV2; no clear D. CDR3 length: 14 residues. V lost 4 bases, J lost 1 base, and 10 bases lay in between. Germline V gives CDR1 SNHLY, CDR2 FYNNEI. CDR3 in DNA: TGTGCCAGCAGTGCCCTTACAGTTAACTATGGCTACACCTTC. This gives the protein CASSALTVNYGYTF.

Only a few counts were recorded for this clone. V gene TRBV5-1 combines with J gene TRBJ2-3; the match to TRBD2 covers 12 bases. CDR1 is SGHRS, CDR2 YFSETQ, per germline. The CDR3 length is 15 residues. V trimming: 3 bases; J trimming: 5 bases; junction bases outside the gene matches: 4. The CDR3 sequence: CASSWTSGARDTQYF. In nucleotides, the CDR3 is TGCGCCAGCAGCTGGACTAGCGGGGCAAGAGATACGCAGTATTTT.

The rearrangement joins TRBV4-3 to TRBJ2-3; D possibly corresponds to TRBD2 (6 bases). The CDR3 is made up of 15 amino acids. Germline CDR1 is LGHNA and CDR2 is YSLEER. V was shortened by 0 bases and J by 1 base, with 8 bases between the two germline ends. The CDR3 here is CASSQDSGGTDTQYF. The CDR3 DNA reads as TGCGCCAGCAGCCAAGATTCGGGGGGCACAGATACGCAGTATTTT.

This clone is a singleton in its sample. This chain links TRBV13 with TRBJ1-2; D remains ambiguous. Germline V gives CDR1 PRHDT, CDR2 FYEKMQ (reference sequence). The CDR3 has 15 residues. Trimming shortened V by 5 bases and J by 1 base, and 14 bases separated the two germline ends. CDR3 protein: CASSPCPSRNYGYTF. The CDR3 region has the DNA TGTGCCAGCAGCCCCTGTCCCAGTCGTAACTATGGCTACACCTTC.

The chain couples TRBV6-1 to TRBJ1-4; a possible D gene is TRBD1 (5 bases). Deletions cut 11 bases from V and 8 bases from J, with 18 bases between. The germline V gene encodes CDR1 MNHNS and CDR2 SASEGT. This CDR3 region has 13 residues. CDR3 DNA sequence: TGTGCCTGCCTCTACTGGGGGGGGGAAAAACTGTTTTTT. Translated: CACLYWGGEKLFF.

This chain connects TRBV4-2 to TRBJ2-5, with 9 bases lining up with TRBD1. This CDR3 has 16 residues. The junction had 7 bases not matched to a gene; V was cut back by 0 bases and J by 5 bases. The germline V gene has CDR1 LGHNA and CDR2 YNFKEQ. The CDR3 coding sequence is TGTGCCAGCAGCCAAGATGGACAGGGGCCTCGGGAGACCCAGTACTTC. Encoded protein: CASSQDGQGPRETQYF.

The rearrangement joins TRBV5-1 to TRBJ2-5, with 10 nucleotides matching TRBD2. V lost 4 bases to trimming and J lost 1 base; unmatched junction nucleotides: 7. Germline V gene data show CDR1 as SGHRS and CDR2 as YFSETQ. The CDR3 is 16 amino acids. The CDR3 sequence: CASSRAQRGGQETQYF. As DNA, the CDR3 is TGCGCCAGCAGCCGTGCCCAGCGGGGGGGCCAAGAGACCCAGTACTTC.

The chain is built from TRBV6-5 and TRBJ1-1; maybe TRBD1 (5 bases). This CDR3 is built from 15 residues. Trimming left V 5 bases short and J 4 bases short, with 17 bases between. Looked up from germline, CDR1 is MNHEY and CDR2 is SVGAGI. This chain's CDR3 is CASSAGHLHGTEAFF. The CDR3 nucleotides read TGTGCCAGCAGTGCCGGACATCTCCACGGCACTGAAGCTTTCTTT.

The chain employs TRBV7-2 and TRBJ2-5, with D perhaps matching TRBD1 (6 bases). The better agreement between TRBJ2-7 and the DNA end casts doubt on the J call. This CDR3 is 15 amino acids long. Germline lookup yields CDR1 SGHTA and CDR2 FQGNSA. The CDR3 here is CASTLGQGPLYEQYF. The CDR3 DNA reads TGTGCCAGCACCCTGGGACAAGGGCCTCTCTACGAGCAGTACTTC.

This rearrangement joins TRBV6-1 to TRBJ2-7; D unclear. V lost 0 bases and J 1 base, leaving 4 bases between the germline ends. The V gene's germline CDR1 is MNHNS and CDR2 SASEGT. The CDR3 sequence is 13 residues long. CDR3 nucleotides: TGTGCCAGCAGTGAAGCCCCGTCCTACGAGCAGTACTTC. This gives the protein CASSEAPSYEQYF.